Listed below are T cell receptor beta chains from one sample, sequenced in a study of human T cells and chemical hapten exposure. Using its own MiXCR run on the RACE reads, TCRdb lists one record per CDR3 protein. The repertoire holds tens of thousands of distinct CDR3 sequences, with less than 10% as singletons. The source material was whole blood, sampled in connection with sensitization to the hapten diphenylcyclopropenone (DPC). The receptor source for this set is a woman between 45 and 60 years old with alopecia areata. Some clones in this sample may be carry-over from other donors' samples. Both conserved end residues are part of each CDR3. D genes are given only for firm matches. Size values are once, few and many counts, or a class for expanded clones, and some rows have none.

.	.	TRBV12-3/TRBV12-4	TRBJ2-1	CASSPEGEIFYNEQFF
few	.	TRBV4-1	TRBJ1-3	CASSQDDYSGNTIYF
.	.	TRBV28	TRBJ1-5	CASRTNRNQPQHF
.	.	TRBV5-5	TRBJ2-2	CASSYDVNTGELFF
.	.	TRBV11-2	TRBJ1-1	CASSPQENTEAFF
.	TRBD2	TRBV12-3/TRBV12-4	TRBJ2-3	CASWQRETDTQYF
many	.	TRBV10-3	TRBJ2-3	CAIRETAADTQYF
.	TRBD1	TRBV6-1	TRBJ1-4	CASSAPTGGRSEKLFF
.	TRBD1	TRBV28	TRBJ2-5	CASSHGTGLQETQYF
many	.	TRBV4-1	TRBJ2-3	CASSQGGQRTSTDTQYF
.	.	TRBV3-1	TRBJ1-1	CASSQERGGPYTEAFF
many	TRBD1	TRBV24-1	TRBJ2-7	CATSDRTGTYEQYF
many	.	TRBV12-3/TRBV12-4	TRBJ1-1	CASSPRGSFEAFF
many	.	TRBV11-2	TRBJ2-3	CASSLTVGDTQYF
.	.	TRBV11-1	TRBJ2-3	CASSWRSRAVPQYF
.	TRBD1	TRBV28	TRBJ2-7	CASSKTGGTNEQYF
.	.	TRBV4-2	TRBJ2-6	CASSSANSGANVLTF
many	.	TRBV10-3	TRBJ1-1	CAISDLDRSTEAFF
many	.	TRBV3-1	TRBJ1-6	CASSPYGIGNSPLHF
many	.	TRBV12-3/TRBV12-4	TRBJ1-5	CASSLSQRNQPQHF
.	.	TRBV5-5	TRBJ2-7	CASSLERTYYEQYF
.	.	TRBV20-1	TRBJ2-5	CSARAGYGTQYF
few	.	TRBV3-1	TRBJ2-1	CASSQGHGHEQFF
many	TRBD1	TRBV12-3/TRBV12-4	TRBJ1-2	CASTRQGASNYGYTF
many	.	TRBV28	TRBJ1-1	CASSLLDRQAFF
many	.	TRBV27	TRBJ1-5	CASSPDLRSNQPQHF
.	.	TRBV6-5	TRBJ1-6	CATSGAGYNSPLHF
.	.	TRBV18	TRBJ2-7	CASSPLAGNYEQYF
.	.	TRBV21-1	TRBJ1-2	CASSKAWTCGYTF
many	TRBD2	TRBV3-1	TRBJ2-5	CASSQDGGRVIETQYF
few	.	TRBV20-1	TRBJ2-5	CSAVRYQETQYF
.	.	TRBV3-1	TRBJ2-4	CASSPRVEVKNIQYF
many	TRBD1	TRBV12-3/TRBV12-4	TRBJ1-6	CASTTQGVGRNSPLHF
few	.	TRBV19	TRBJ2-2	CASSIVTVDTGELFF
many	.	TRBV19	TRBJ2-7	CASKLRDTNYEQYF
few	.	TRBV5-1	TRBJ2-3	CASSLVGLSTDTQYF
few	.	TRBV7-2	TRBJ2-3	CASSFGGVRTDTQYF
many	.	TRBV7-2	TRBJ1-5	CASSLQGGGQPQHF
.	.	TRBV20-1	TRBJ1-5	CSAPTSGVGRNQPQHF
many	TRBD1	TRBV5-1	TRBJ1-2	CASSPALTGNGYTF
few	.	TRBV9	TRBJ1-1	CASSVSQTVNTEAFF
many	TRBD1	TRBV5-4	TRBJ2-7	CASSQVGTGAEQYF